This TCR beta chain was sequenced during a study of shared clonotypes between healthy human individuals. From germline, CDR1 is LNHDA and CDR2 SQIVND (reference sequence). There are 15 residues in the CDR3. Trimming took 6 bases from V and 0 from J, leaving 15 bases between them. TCRdb keeps only in-frame clones here, not all; method: immunoSEQ multiplex PCR. The repertoire has a few million clones, around 95% of them found once; the top ten carry roughly 0.13%. Concerning this clone: No antigen is known for it.

Findings and caveats of the study: Larger estimated richness was generally seen in naive subsets than in memory subsets. Donors were few, which limited the genetic and exposure-history diversity represented.

Specimen: naive CD4+ T cells sorted from blood. As for subset: CD45RA+ positively selected. The rearrangement joins TRBV19 to TRBJ2-7; maybe TRBD1 (6 bases). The origin of this receptor is a man younger than 30 in good health. In DNA form, the CDR3 reads TGTGCCAGTAGGTCGGACAGTCGGGCCTCCTACGAGCAGTACTTC. This codes for CASRSDSRASYEQYF.